This T cell receptor beta chain was obtained from a study of blood T cells in healthy people across ages. Trimming left V 5 bases short and J 5 bases short, with 15 bases between. This CDR3 contains 14 residues. Per the germline V gene, CDR1 is MNHEY and CDR2 is SMNVEV (reference sequence). For the second PCR, which ran for 7 to 11 cycles, a sample-barcoded 5' primer and a J-beta primer mix were used. The template-switch adaptor was a 5' adaptor with 12 random nucleotides. It tagged each cDNA molecule. Each CDR3 protein gets one entry after TCRdb re-called the 5' RACE reads with MiXCR. The sample lists around 820,000 distinct CDR3 sequences; approximately 25% were seen once. As concerns this clonotype: What it binds is unknown.

Overall study findings and caveats: Age advanced and TCR beta diversity per million T cells fell, roughly linearly. One million T cells yielded diversity estimates that were considered underestimates. What prevented conclusive comparison of naive and antigen-experienced cells was that PBMCs were unsorted.

This same sample was also part of a study on T cells of mothers and their children.

The sequencing input was blood. The clonotype was recovered from a boy between 5 and 17 years old in good health. This chain uses TRBV27 with TRBJ2-5; a possible D gene is TRBD2 (6 bases). DNA of the CDR3: TGTGCCAGCAGTCCAAGGTGGGGGGTGGAGACCCAGTACTTC. Translated: CASSPRWGVETQYF.